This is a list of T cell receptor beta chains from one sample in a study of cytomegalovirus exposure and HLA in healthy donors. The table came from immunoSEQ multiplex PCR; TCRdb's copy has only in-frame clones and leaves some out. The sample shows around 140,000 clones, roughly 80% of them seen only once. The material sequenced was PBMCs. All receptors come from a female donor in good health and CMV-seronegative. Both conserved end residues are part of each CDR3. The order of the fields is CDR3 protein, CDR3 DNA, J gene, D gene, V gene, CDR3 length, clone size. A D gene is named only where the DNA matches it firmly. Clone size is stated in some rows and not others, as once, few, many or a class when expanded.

cdr3_aa: CASSQGLAGSWDEQYF
cdr3_nt: TGTGCCAGCAGCCAAGGCCTAGCGGGTTCTTGGGACGAGCAGTACTTC
j_call: TRBJ2-7
d_call: TRBD2
v_call: TRBV4-2
cdr3_length: 16
clone_size: few

cdr3_aa: CASHDSTGELFF
cdr3_nt: TGTGCCAGTCACGACTCTACCGGGGAGCTGTTTTTT
j_call: TRBJ2-2
d_call: .
v_call: TRBV19
cdr3_length: 12
clone_size: .

cdr3_aa: CASSITVSEAFF
cdr3_nt: TGTGCCAGTAGTATTACAGTAAGTGAAGCTTTCTTT
j_call: TRBJ1-1
d_call: .
v_call: TRBV19
cdr3_length: 12
clone_size: .

cdr3_aa: CASSLSVASDRNF
cdr3_nt: TGTGCCAGCAGTTTATCCGTAGCATCCGACAGGAACTTC
j_call: TRBJ2-7
d_call: .
v_call: TRBV28
cdr3_length: 13
clone_size: .

cdr3_aa: CASSPWGGSTGELFF
cdr3_nt: TGTGCCAGCAGTCCCTGGGGGGGCAGCACCGGGGAGCTGTTTTTT
j_call: TRBJ2-2
d_call: .
v_call: TRBV27
cdr3_length: 15
clone_size: .

cdr3_aa: CASSQGISGTGGRDTEAFF
cdr3_nt: TGTGCCAGCAGCCAAGGCATATCCGGGACAGGGGGTAGGGACACTGAAGCTTTCTTT
j_call: TRBJ1-1
d_call: TRBD1
v_call: TRBV4-2
cdr3_length: 19
clone_size: .

cdr3_aa: CASSPFGGKGEQFF
cdr3_nt: TGTGCCAGCAGCCCCTTCGGCGGGAAAGGAGAGCAGTTCTTC
j_call: TRBJ2-1
d_call: .
v_call: TRBV11-2
cdr3_length: 14
clone_size: .

cdr3_aa: CASSQEGQGRSEAFF
cdr3_nt: TGCGCCAGCAGCCAAGAGGGACAGGGCCGGTCTGAAGCTTTCTTT
j_call: TRBJ1-1
d_call: TRBD1
v_call: TRBV4-1
cdr3_length: 15
clone_size: .

cdr3_aa: CASKPDSSYNEQFF
cdr3_nt: TGTGCCAGCAAACCCGATAGCTCCTACAATGAGCAGTTCTTC
j_call: TRBJ2-1
d_call: .
v_call: TRBV6-5
cdr3_length: 14
clone_size: .

cdr3_aa: CASRISPRQGGPNTEAFF
cdr3_nt: TGTGCCAGCAGAATTTCTCCCCGGCAGGGGGGACCGAACACTGAAGCTTTCTTT
j_call: TRBJ1-1
d_call: TRBD1
v_call: TRBV27
cdr3_length: 18
clone_size: .

cdr3_aa: CASSQPGLAEQYF
cdr3_nt: TGTGCCAGCAGCCAGCCGGGACTAGCGGAGCAGTACTTC
j_call: TRBJ2-7
d_call: TRBD2
v_call: TRBV14
cdr3_length: 13
clone_size: .

cdr3_aa: CASSLGPGTGESEAFF
cdr3_nt: TGTGCCAGCAGCTTAGGCCCCGGGACAGGGGAATCTGAAGCTTTCTTT
j_call: TRBJ1-1
d_call: TRBD1
v_call: TRBV11-3
cdr3_length: 16
clone_size: .

cdr3_aa: CASSRGLGETQYF
cdr3_nt: TGTGCCAGCTCCAGGGGACTAGGAGAGACCCAGTACTTC
j_call: TRBJ2-5
d_call: TRBD2
v_call: TRBV7-6
cdr3_length: 13
clone_size: .

cdr3_aa: CASSTATAMNTEAFF
cdr3_nt: TGTGCCAGCAGCACCGCCACTGCCATGAACACTGAAGCTTTCTTT
j_call: TRBJ1-1
d_call: .
v_call: TRBV28
cdr3_length: 15
clone_size: .

cdr3_aa: CASSYVGNTIYF
cdr3_nt: TGTGCCAGTAGTTATGTTGGAAACACCATATATTTT
j_call: TRBJ1-3
d_call: .
v_call: TRBV19
cdr3_length: 12
clone_size: .

cdr3_aa: CATSPRGGAANEKLFF
cdr3_nt: TGTGCCACCAGCCCCCGGGGGGGGGCGGCTAATGAAAAACTGTTTTTT
j_call: TRBJ1-4
d_call: .
v_call: TRBV15
cdr3_length: 16
clone_size: .

cdr3_aa: CASTRGGGRGTDTQYF
cdr3_nt: TGTGCCAGCACCCGAGGAGGCGGGAGGGGCACAGATACGCAGTATTTT
j_call: TRBJ2-3
d_call: TRBD2
v_call: TRBV13
cdr3_length: 16
clone_size: .

cdr3_aa: CASESQGNNEKLFF
cdr3_nt: TGTGCCTCAGAGTCACAGGGGAACAATGAAAAACTGTTTTTT
j_call: TRBJ1-4
d_call: TRBD1
v_call: TRBV30
cdr3_length: 14
clone_size: .

cdr3_aa: CASSFQSNQPQHF
cdr3_nt: TGTGCCAGCAGTTTCCAGAGCAATCAGCCCCAGCATTTT
j_call: TRBJ1-5
d_call: .
v_call: TRBV27
cdr3_length: 13
clone_size: .

cdr3_aa: CASSLDGGYGYTF
cdr3_nt: TGCGCCAGCAGCTTGGATGGCGGCTATGGCTACACCTTC
j_call: TRBJ1-2
d_call: .
v_call: TRBV5-1
cdr3_length: 13
clone_size: .

cdr3_aa: CASSESLTGDRTEAFF
cdr3_nt: TGCGCCAGCAGTGAATCTTTGACAGGGGACAGGACTGAAGCTTTCTTT
j_call: TRBJ1-1
d_call: TRBD1
v_call: TRBV10-1
cdr3_length: 16
clone_size: .

cdr3_aa: CASILRGGREPYEQYF
cdr3_nt: TGTGCCAGCATCCTGCGGGGGGGGCGGGAGCCCTACGAGCAGTACTTC
j_call: TRBJ2-7
d_call: TRBD2
v_call: TRBV27
cdr3_length: 16
clone_size: .

cdr3_aa: CASKFDRDNEQYF
cdr3_nt: TGTGCCAGTAAATTCGACAGGGACAACGAGCAGTACTTC
j_call: TRBJ2-7
d_call: TRBD1
v_call: TRBV11-1
cdr3_length: 13
clone_size: .

cdr3_aa: CASSWAGMIPGEQYF
cdr3_nt: TGTGCCAGCAGTTGGGCAGGTATGATCCCAGGCGAGCAGTACTTC
j_call: TRBJ2-7
d_call: .
v_call: TRBV27
cdr3_length: 15
clone_size: .

cdr3_aa: CAYSRGEGDQPQHF
cdr3_nt: TGTGCCTACTCGAGGGGAGAGGGGGATCAGCCCCAGCATTTT
j_call: TRBJ1-5
d_call: .
v_call: TRBV30
cdr3_length: 14
clone_size: .

cdr3_aa: CASSHDRDQPQHF
cdr3_nt: TGCGCCAGCAGCCATGACAGGGACCAGCCCCAGCATTTT
j_call: TRBJ1-5
d_call: TRBD1
v_call: TRBV10-1
cdr3_length: 13
clone_size: .

cdr3_aa: CASSSLPGTGKTNTGELFF
cdr3_nt: TGTGCCAGTAGTAGTTTACCCGGGACAGGGAAGACGAACACCGGGGAGCTGTTTTTT
j_call: TRBJ2-2
d_call: TRBD1
v_call: TRBV19
cdr3_length: 19
clone_size: .

cdr3_aa: CASRPSDRGSYEQYF
cdr3_nt: TGTGCCAGCAGACCTAGCGACAGGGGCTCCTACGAGCAGTACTTC
j_call: TRBJ2-7
d_call: TRBD1
v_call: TRBV6-1
cdr3_length: 15
clone_size: .

cdr3_aa: CASSGQWDEQYF
cdr3_nt: TGTGCCAGCAGTGGACAATGGGACGAGCAGTACTTC
j_call: TRBJ2-7
d_call: .
v_call: TRBV6-1
cdr3_length: 12
clone_size: .

cdr3_aa: CASSLGDSKNTEAFF
cdr3_nt: TGCGCCAGCAGCTTGGGAGACAGCAAGAACACTGAAGCTTTCTTT
j_call: TRBJ1-1
d_call: .
v_call: TRBV5-1
cdr3_length: 15
clone_size: .

cdr3_aa: CASSNRDRGLYEQYF
cdr3_nt: TGTGCCAGCAGTAACCGGGACAGGGGGCTCTACGAGCAGTACTTC
j_call: TRBJ2-7
d_call: TRBD1
v_call: TRBV6-6
cdr3_length: 15
clone_size: .

cdr3_aa: CASSSARDLVYEQYF
cdr3_nt: TGTGCCAGCTCGTCGGCCAGGGATTTGGTCTACGAGCAGTACTTC
j_call: TRBJ2-7
d_call: .
v_call: TRBV18
cdr3_length: 15
clone_size: .

cdr3_aa: CASSPTGEVNTEAFF
cdr3_nt: TGTGCCAGCAGTCCTACAGGGGAAGTGAACACTGAAGCTTTCTTT
j_call: TRBJ1-1
d_call: TRBD1
v_call: TRBV6-1
cdr3_length: 15
clone_size: few

cdr3_aa: CASSEMLGSQETQYF
cdr3_nt: TGTGCCAGCAGTGAAATGCTCGGGTCCCAAGAGACCCAGTACTTC
j_call: TRBJ2-5
d_call: .
v_call: TRBV2
cdr3_length: 15
clone_size: .

cdr3_aa: CSSTLEGYGYTF
cdr3_nt: TGTTCCAGCACCCTCGAGGGATATGGCTACACCTTC
j_call: TRBJ1-2
d_call: .
v_call: TRBV7-9
cdr3_length: 12
clone_size: .

cdr3_aa: CASSPPWGGDYGYTF
cdr3_nt: TGTGCCAGCAGCCCCCCGTGGGGGGGGGACTATGGCTACACCTTC
j_call: TRBJ1-2
d_call: .
v_call: TRBV11-1
cdr3_length: 15
clone_size: once

cdr3_aa: CASSLASQGRSGNTIYF
cdr3_nt: TGTGCCAGCAGCTTAGCGTCACAGGGGAGATCTGGAAACACCATATATTTT
j_call: TRBJ1-3
d_call: TRBD1
v_call: TRBV7-9
cdr3_length: 17
clone_size: .

cdr3_aa: CASRTLGRDREEEHTIYF
cdr3_nt: TGTGCCAGCAGAACTCTGGGCCGGGACAGGGAAGAGGAGCACACCATATATTTT
j_call: TRBJ1-3
d_call: TRBD1
v_call: TRBV6-4
cdr3_length: 18
clone_size: .

cdr3_aa: CASSQDRASGWRTDTQYF
cdr3_nt: TGTGCCAGCAGCCAAGATAGGGCTAGCGGGTGGAGAACAGATACGCAGTATTTT
j_call: TRBJ2-3
d_call: TRBD2
v_call: TRBV14
cdr3_length: 18
clone_size: .

cdr3_aa: CATLATGDPTYNEQFF
cdr3_nt: TGTGCCACCCTCGCCACGGGAGACCCCACCTACAATGAGCAGTTCTTC
j_call: TRBJ2-1
d_call: .
v_call: TRBV28
cdr3_length: 16
clone_size: .

cdr3_aa: CASSSLAEETQYF
cdr3_nt: TGCGCCAGCAGCTCCCTAGCGGAAGAGACCCAGTACTTC
j_call: TRBJ2-5
d_call: TRBD2
v_call: TRBV5-1
cdr3_length: 13
clone_size: .

cdr3_aa: CAHRLRTVVDGYTF
cdr3_nt: TGTGCTCATCGACTGCGGACAGTCGTCGATGGCTACACCTTC
j_call: TRBJ1-2
d_call: .
v_call: TRBV28
cdr3_length: 14
clone_size: .

cdr3_aa: CASSIARVGGYTF
cdr3_nt: TGTGCCAGTAGTATAGCCAGGGTAGGCGGCTACACCTTC
j_call: TRBJ1-2
d_call: .
v_call: TRBV19
cdr3_length: 13
clone_size: .